This TCR beta chain was obtained from a study of CD8 T cells in Susac syndrome. Study-level findings and limits: As the study acknowledged, the number of individuals who were part of its TCR sequencing and HLA analysis was relatively small.

The CDR3 has 17 amino acids. In germline, CDR1 is MGHRA, CDR2 YSYEKL. The junction had 4 bases not matched to a gene; V was cut back by 0 bases and J by 4 bases. Reverse transcription used about 0.5 to 1 ug RNA and random hexamers. Using its own MiXCR run on the immunoSEQ multiplex PCR reads, TCRdb lists one record per CDR3 protein. The sample consists of under 250,000 distinct CDR3 sequences, about 94% of them appearing once. On this clonotype itself: What it binds is unknown.

The source of this sequence is a human donor with Susac syndrome. The chain joins TRBV4-1 to TRBJ2-1; 12 bases match TRBD2. Material for sequencing was CD4+ T cells from PBMCs. The CDR3 loop reads CASSQDRTSGEYNEQFF. The CDR3 DNA follows: TGCGCCAGCAGCCAAGATCGGACTAGCGGGGAATACAATGAGCAGTTCTTC.